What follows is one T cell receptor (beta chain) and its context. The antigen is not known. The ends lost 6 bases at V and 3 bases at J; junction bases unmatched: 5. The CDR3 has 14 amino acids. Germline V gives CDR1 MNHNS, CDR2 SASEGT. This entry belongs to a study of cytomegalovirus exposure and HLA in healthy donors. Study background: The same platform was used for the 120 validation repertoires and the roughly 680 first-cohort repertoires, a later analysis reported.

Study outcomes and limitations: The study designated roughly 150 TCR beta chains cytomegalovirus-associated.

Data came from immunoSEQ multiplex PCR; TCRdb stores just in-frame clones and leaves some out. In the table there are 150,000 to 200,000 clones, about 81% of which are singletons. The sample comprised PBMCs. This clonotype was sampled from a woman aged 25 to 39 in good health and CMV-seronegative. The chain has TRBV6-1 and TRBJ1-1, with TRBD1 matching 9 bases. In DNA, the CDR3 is TGTGCCAGCAGGCGGACAGGGGCGGACACTGAAGCTTTCTTT. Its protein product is CASRRTGADTEAFF.